This TCR beta chain was observed in a study of blood T cell repertoires in COVID-19. Background on the study: Researchers got acute and convalescent COVID-19 samples from the United States, Italy and Spain. Sample material is recorded as cDNA or gDNA derived from T cells, B-cell-depleted T cells, or PBMCs.

Per germline, CDR1 SGDLS and CDR2 YYNGEE. The CDR3 spans 13 residues. Details on this clone: At one end the junction does not follow the germline gene, possibly because of a read error.

Seattle cases were enrolled at active infection and followed longitudinally. Assay: immunoSEQ multiplex PCR; the TCRdb copy retains only in-frame clones and omits some. Of about 260,000 clones in the sample, 80% to 95% are singletons; the top ten hold under 3%. Sequenced sample: peripheral blood. The clonotype originates from a person aged 18 to 30 with COVID-19, enrolled during active disease. The J gene is TRBJ1-2, the V gene TRBV9; D might be TRBD1 (6 bases). The CDR3 loop is CASSVGETGLICF. CDR3 bases: TGTGCCAGCAGCGTAGGGGAAACAGGGTTGATTTGCTTC.